Presented here are 27 T cell receptor beta chains from one specimen sequenced in a study of T-cell memory formation after mild COVID-19. TCRdb independently ran MiXCR on the 5' RACE reads; one entry per CDR3 protein. In the table there are tens of thousands of distinct CDR3 sequences, approximately 7% of which are singletons. The source material was PBMCs or a T cell subset sorted from them (not recorded which). Receptor source: a man aged 18 to 29 who had mild COVID-19 (a few samples of this study predate the infection). Cell type and time point are not known.

There are a few counts of this clonotype. The chain links TRBV7-6 to TRBJ1-5; D is unclear. The CDR3 extends over 14 amino acids. Germline V lookup: CDR1 SGHVS, CDR2 FNYEAQ. V was pared by 2 bases and J by 3 bases, with 8 bases between. The DNA for the CDR3 is TGTGCCAGCAGCTTACCCGGATCCAATCAGCCCCAGCATTTT. Amino acid sequence: CASSLPGSNQPQHF.

This clonotype was observed at least ten times. The DNA for the CDR3 is TGCAGCGTCGCTCGCGGGGGGGAAGCCAAAAACATTCAGTACTTC. Amino acids: CSVARGGEAKNIQYF. The rearrangement uses TRBV29-1 and TRBJ2-4, with 9 positions matching TRBD2. The CDR3 spans 15 residues. V was pared by 6 bases and J by 0 bases, with 6 bases of the junction left unmatched. Germline assignment: CDR1 SQVTM and CDR2 ANQGSEA.

This clonotype was counted many times. The chain employs TRBV4-2 and TRBJ2-2, with TRBD2 as a possible D gene (5 bases). The V and J ends lost 0 bases and 6 bases respectively, with 8 bases between them. The CDR3 is 14 residues long. Germline V gene sequence: CDR1 LGHNA, CDR2 YNFKEQ. The CDR3: CASSQELAAGELFF. The DNA of the CDR3 is TGTGCCAGCAGCCAAGAGCTAGCAGCCGGGGAGCTGTTTTTT.

This clonotype was detected ten times or more. The rearrangement uses TRBV7-2 and TRBJ2-2; 9 bases are a match to TRBD2. V dropped 5 bases and J dropped 5; count of bases not matched to a gene: 3. Germline CDR1 reads SGHTA; CDR2 reads FQGNSA. The CDR3 consists of 14 residues. In DNA form, the CDR3 reads TGTGCCAGCAGCCTTAGCGGGGGAACCGGGGAGCTGTTTTTT. Amino acid sequence: CASSLSGGTGELFF.

This clonotype was seen a few times. The J gene is TRBJ1-1, the V gene TRBV5-1; D gene ambiguous. The V and J ends lost 3 bases and 1 base respectively, with 10 bases between them. The CDR3 sequence is 14 residues long. Germline V gene data show CDR1 as SGHRS and CDR2 as YFSETQ. The CDR3 DNA reads TGCGCCAGCAGCTGGACGACTGCGAACACTGAAGCTTTCTTT. As protein: CASSWTTANTEAFF.

The table lists this clonotype with a few counts. The chain is built from TRBV18 and TRBJ2-7, with 7 bases fitting TRBD1. CDR3 length equals 14 residues. Germline CDR1 KGHSH, CDR2 LQKENI. The V segment lost 3 bases and the J segment 2 bases; nucleotides outside the gene matches: 4. The CDR3 is CASSPHQGAYEQYF. The CDR3 DNA reads TGTGCCAGCTCACCGCATCAGGGGGCCTACGAGCAGTACTTC. Combining the CDR3 with reference TRBV18 and TRBJ2-7 gives the whole variable domain NAGVMQNPRHLVRRRGQEARLRCSPMKGHSHVYWYRQLPEEGLKFMVYLQKENIIDESGMPKERFSAEFPKEGPSILRIQQVVRGDSAAYFCASSPHQGAYEQYFGPGTRLTVT.

This clonotype was observed many times. The V gene is TRBV7-8, the J gene TRBJ1-5; D is undetermined. CDR3 length: 14 residues. Germline V gene sequence: CDR1 SGHVS, CDR2 FQNEAQ. The V end was cut by 4 bases, the J end by 4 bases, with 11 bases between. DNA of the CDR3: TGTGCCAGCAGCTCGGCGGGTGGGAATCAGCCCCAGCATTTT. This codes for CASSSAGGNQPQHF.

This clonotype was detected a few times. The genes are TRBV10-3 and TRBJ2-4; TRBD1 matches at 7 bases. This CDR3 has 13 residues. The germline V gene encodes CDR1 ENHRY and CDR2 SYGVKD. Trimming removed 3 bases from V and 11 bases from J; junction bases left unmatched: 7. The CDR3 region has the DNA TGTGCCATCAGTGACGGGACAGCTAGAGTTCAGTACTTC. Protein: CAISDGTARVQYF.

This chain links TRBV7-9 with TRBJ1-4, with D unresolved. The germline CDR1 and CDR2 sequences are SEHNR and FQNEAQ (reference sequence). The V end lost 4 bases, the J end lost 0 bases, and 6 bases lay between the germline ends. CDR3 length: 14 residues. The CDR3 region has the DNA TGTGCCAGCAGCTCCCACGCAACTAATGAAAAACTGTTTTTT. This sequence encodes CASSSHATNEKLFF.

Points on this clonotype: This CDR3 fails to terminate in the conserved phenylalanine or tryptophan, so it likely reflects a read error. V and J are TRBV7-2 and TRBJ2-3; 10 nucleotides align to TRBD2. The CDR3 sequence is 15 residues long. CDR1 SGHTA and CDR2 FQGNSA come from the germline V gene. In DNA, the CDR3 is TGTGCCAGCAGCCTAGCGGGGGCTCCCACAGATACGCAGTATCTT. Its translation: CASSLAGAPTDTQYL.

The sample holds a few counts of this clonotype. The rearrangement uses TRBV4-3 and TRBJ2-2; no definite D call. This CDR3 region has 14 residues. Germline V CDR1 and CDR2: LGHNA, YSLEER. V gave up 1 base and J gave up 6 bases, with 9 bases separating them. The CDR3, as DNA: TGCGCCAGCAGCCAAGGTCCCCAATCCGGGGAGCTGTTTTTT. This codes for CASSQGPQSGELFF.

A few counts support this clonotype. CDR3: CASRINTGELFF. As DNA, the CDR3 is TGTGCCAGCAGAATCAACACCGGGGAGCTGTTTTTT. This sequence joins TRBV12-3 or TRBV12-4 and TRBJ2-2; D not certain. CDR3 size: 12 residues. V dropped 6 bases and J dropped 2 bases, with 4 bases sitting between them.

This clonotype was found a few times. The rearrangement links TRBV9 to TRBJ2-3; a weak D match, TRBD1 (6 bases). From germline, CDR1 is SGDLS and CDR2 YYNGEE. Deletions cut 3 bases from V and 0 bases from J, with 17 bases between. There are 17 residues in the CDR3. CDR3 amino acids: CASSAYRVQRSTDTQYF. The CDR3 bases are TGTGCCAGCAGCGCCTACAGGGTCCAGCGGAGCACAGATACGCAGTATTTT.

In this sample, this clonotype turned up a few times. This chain uses TRBV5-5 with TRBJ2-3, with D possibly TRBD2 on 7 matching bases. CDR1 is SGHKS, CDR2 YYEKEE, per germline (reference sequence). The V end lost 3 bases, the J end lost 5 bases, and 19 bases lay between the germline ends. The length of the CDR3 is 16 residues. In DNA, the CDR3 is TGTGCCAGCAGCTATGGGCGGGGGCCCCTGGGAGATACGCAGTATTTT. Amino acid sequence: CASSYGRGPLGDTQYF.

This clonotype was seen a few times. The V gene is TRBV11-2, the J gene TRBJ2-7, with D possibly being TRBD2 (6 bases). There are 13 residues in the CDR3. The V gene lost 6 bases and the J gene lost 3 bases, with 12 bases spanning the gap. The germline CDR1 and CDR2 sequences are SGHAT and FQNNGV. CDR3 sequence reads: CASSSRGLYEQYV. For the CDR3, the DNA is TGTGCCAGCAGTTCAAGGGGACTCTACGAGCAGTACGTC.

The table lists this clonotype with many counts. The J gene is TRBJ2-5, the V gene TRBV7-6, with a possible D match to TRBD1 (6 bases). Trimming cost V 5 bases and J 4 bases, with 17 bases left between them. Per germline, CDR1 SGHVS and CDR2 FNYEAQ. This CDR3 has 15 amino acids. CDR3 coding DNA: TGTGCCAGCAGCCCGACCACAGGGTCGGGAGAGACCCAGTACTTC. This sequence encodes CASSPTTGSGETQYF. Filled out from reference TRBV7-6 and TRBJ2-5, the complete variable domain reads GAGVSQSPRYKVTKRGQDVALRCDPISGHVSLYWYRQALGQGPEFLTYFNYEAQQDKSGLPNDRFSAERPEGSISTLTIQRTEQRDSAMYRCASSPTTGSGETQYFGPGTRLLVL.

This clonotype was seen ten or more times. The chain combines TRBV7-9 with TRBJ2-3; weak D call: TRBD2 (6 bases). The V end was cut by 1 base, the J end by 2 bases, with 19 bases between. The CDR3 contains 18 residues. CDR1 and CDR2 from the germline V gene are SEHNR and FQNEAQ (reference sequence). Here the CDR3 reads CASSLGAGGPLLTDTQYF. The CDR3 DNA is TGTGCCAGCAGCTTAGGTGCCGGGGGTCCCCTCCTCACAGATACGCAGTATTTT.

This clonotype has just a few counts. V and J are TRBV7-9 and TRBJ2-2; a possible D gene is TRBD2 (5 bases). Germline V gene sequence: CDR1 SEHNR, CDR2 FQNEAQ (reference sequence). The V gene lost 5 bases and the J gene lost 6 bases, with 7 bases spanning the gap. The CDR3 runs to 12 residues. The CDR3 coding sequence is TGTGCCAGCAGCCGGGATTCCGGGGAGCTGTTTTTT. This sequence encodes CASSRDSGELFF.

The rearrangement links TRBV3-1 to TRBJ2-2, with D unresolved. Trimming removed 1 base at V and 5 bases at J, with 8 bases between. The CDR3 covers 14 residues. Germline V gene data show CDR1 as LGHDT and CDR2 as YNNKEL (reference sequence). Here the CDR3 reads CASSQVGGTGELFF. CDR3 DNA sequence: TGTGCCAGCAGCCAAGTGGGCGGAACCGGGGAGCTGTTTTTT.

This clonotype was counted only a few times. The chain is built from TRBV6-2 or TRBV6-3 and TRBJ2-1; TRBD2 is a possible D gene (6 bases). The V and J ends lost 6 bases and 0 bases respectively, with 12 bases between them. Looked up from germline, CDR1 is MNHEY and CDR2 is SVGEGT. The CDR3 extends over 15 amino acids. The CDR3 nucleotides read TGTGCCAGCAGGGGACTTCCTAGCTCCTACAATGAGCAGTTCTTC. Protein: CASRGLPSSYNEQFF.

This chain uses TRBV12-3 or TRBV12-4 with TRBJ1-1; no clear D. The CDR3 is made up of 12 amino acids. V was clipped by 0 bases and J by 11 bases, with 10 bases between them. The CDR3 coding sequence is TGTGCCAGCAGTTTAGCGTACGGAGGGGCTTTCTTT. Translation: CASSLAYGGAFF.

This clonotype has only a few counts. The rearrangement links TRBV9 to TRBJ1-1; possible D gene TRBD1, 6 bases. The germline V gene has CDR1 SGDLS and CDR2 YYNGEE. The CDR3 totals 14 residues. V was shortened by 1 base and J by 1 base, with 8 bases between the two germline ends. This CDR3 reads CASSVWDTNTEAFF. In nucleotides, the CDR3 is TGTGCCAGCAGCGTATGGGACACGAACACTGAAGCTTTCTTT.

The CDR3, as DNA: TGTGCCAGCAGCTCGGAGGGGGGCACAGATACGCAGTATTTT. This codes for CASSSEGGTDTQYF. The chain links TRBV5-6 to TRBJ2-3; D may be TRBD1 or TRBD2 (6 bases each). CDR1 SGHDT and CDR2 YYEEEE come from the germline V gene. Trimming pared 3 bases from V and 1 base from J, leaving 9 bases between. The CDR3 is 14 amino acids.

This clonotype was seen many times. The rearrangement joins TRBV5-1 to TRBJ2-3; no firm D call. The V end was cut by 2 bases, the J end by 2 bases, with 9 bases between. Looked up from germline, CDR1 is SGHRS and CDR2 is YFSETQ. CDR3 length equals 14 residues. In DNA form, the CDR3 reads TGCGCCAGCAGCTTAACCCATCTCACAGATACGCAGTATTTT. It yields the protein CASSLTHLTDTQYF.

This clonotype was recorded at least ten times. The chain uses TRBV4-3 and TRBJ2-3; D remains unclear. The germline V and J ends were trimmed by 1 base and 4 bases, with 9 bases remaining between them. Per germline, CDR1 LGHNA and CDR2 YSLEER. The CDR3 totals 14 residues. CDR3 in DNA: TGCGCCAGCAGCCAAGCCCCAGGCCCAGATACGCAGTATTTT. As protein: CASSQAPGPDTQYF.

This clonotype has at least ten counts. The chain joins TRBV5-1 to TRBJ2-1, with TRBD2 as a possible D gene (5 bases). In germline, CDR1 is SGHRS, CDR2 YFSETQ. The CDR3 is 16 residues long. With 0 bases removed from V and 0 bases from J, the gap between germline ends came to 10 bases. In DNA form, the CDR3 reads TGCGCCAGCAGCTTGGGGCAGCGGCTCTCCTACAATGAGCAGTTCTTC. It is translated as CASSLGQRLSYNEQFF.

This clonotype turned up a few times. The rearrangement joins TRBV6-1 to TRBJ1-1, with D uncertain. The ends were cut back, 1 base at V and 3 bases at J, with 15 bases in the middle. This CDR3 is 16 amino acids long. Per the germline V gene, CDR1 is MNHNS and CDR2 is SASEGT. The CDR3 spells CASSEGSAPWDTEAFF. The CDR3 DNA reads TGTGCCAGCAGTGAAGGGAGCGCCCCTTGGGACACTGAAGCTTTCTTT.